This T cell receptor beta chain came from a study of spatial heterogeneity in lung cancer (dated 2019 in TCRdb). Concerning the study at large: Beta-chain transcripts were consistently detected in greater numbers than alpha-chain transcripts, which likely reflects a higher abundance of beta-chain transcripts. In the raw uncorrected reads, each unique combination of TCR and UMI appeared more than ten times on average. TCR alpha and beta repertoires were quantitatively compared across multiple tumor regions, matched nontumor lung and blood in non-small cell lung cancer. Nonsynonymous mutation counts, determined by whole-exome sequencing of tumor tissue, were related to TCR repertoire features. At surgery, both alpha and beta chains were TCR-sequenced in about 200 tumor regions, 64 matched nontumor lung samples and 50 to 60 PBMC samples.

The library was generated by 5' RACE. The data were produced on a NextSeq 500. To allow correction of PCR and sequencing errors, the TCR library protocol tagged every TCR cDNA molecule with a unique molecular identifier. Concerning the study's data processing: TCR identification, UMI-based error correction and CDR3 extraction were all carried out with Decombinator tools. Expanded TCRs were defined as those above a frequency of 2 per 1,000, corresponding to the top 1% of the tumor frequency distribution. Renyi diversity was computed with the R vegan package after each repertoire had been subsampled 100 times to 5,000 TCRs. CDR3 similarity networks were constructed using string-kernel similarity of amino acid triplets, with links drawn between CDR3s whose pairwise similarity was above 0.82. The raw public reads went through TCRdb reprocessing: fastp at Q25, MiXCR clone calling, in-frame beta chains kept. Rows with a matching CDR3 protein are joined into one entry that keeps the most common DNA and genes. The V and J calls and clone size come from TCRdb's table, not from the authors' own analysis. The sample table lists about 85,000 distinct CDR3 sequences, 15% to 25% of them with a count of one. The ten largest clones capture roughly 6.2% of the sample.

This specimen's time point label, interpreted: sample taken at primary tumor resection. Without any cell sorting, TCR sequencing was performed on whole RNA extracted either from tumor and nontumor lung tissue or from cryopreserved PBMC samples. Samples were obtained from about 75 patients with early-stage, untreated non-small cell lung cancer from the lung TRACERx cohort. Only patients with enough RNA available from two or more tumor regions were chosen for TCR sequencing. With respect to this clonotype: Its antigen remains unidentified. No base qualities exist here, and no much larger clone lies one base off it.

CDR1 SNHLY and CDR2 FYNNEI were looked up in the germline V gene. The CDR3 measures 13 amino acids from cysteine to phenylalanine. The retained sequence is limited to the CDR3, 39 bases, with the frame set at the first base. Trimming removed 1 base from V and 6 bases from J, leaving 8 bases between the germline ends. General findings and caveats noted by the study authors: Confirming at a functional level the hypothesis that regional TCRs recognize regional mutations was considered to require additional single-cell paired TCR alpha and beta sequencing. Ubiquitous expanded tumor TCRs were found in blood more often at tumor resection than at routine follow-up.

This clonotype originated in a male donor with early-stage non-small cell lung cancer. This material consisted of PBMCs, taken at surgery. The V and J genes are TRBV2 and TRBJ2-3; the D gene lacks a confident call. The nucleotides are TGTGCCAGCAGTGAAGGTCCTTGGGATACGCAGTATTTT. Its protein is CASSEGPWDTQYF.